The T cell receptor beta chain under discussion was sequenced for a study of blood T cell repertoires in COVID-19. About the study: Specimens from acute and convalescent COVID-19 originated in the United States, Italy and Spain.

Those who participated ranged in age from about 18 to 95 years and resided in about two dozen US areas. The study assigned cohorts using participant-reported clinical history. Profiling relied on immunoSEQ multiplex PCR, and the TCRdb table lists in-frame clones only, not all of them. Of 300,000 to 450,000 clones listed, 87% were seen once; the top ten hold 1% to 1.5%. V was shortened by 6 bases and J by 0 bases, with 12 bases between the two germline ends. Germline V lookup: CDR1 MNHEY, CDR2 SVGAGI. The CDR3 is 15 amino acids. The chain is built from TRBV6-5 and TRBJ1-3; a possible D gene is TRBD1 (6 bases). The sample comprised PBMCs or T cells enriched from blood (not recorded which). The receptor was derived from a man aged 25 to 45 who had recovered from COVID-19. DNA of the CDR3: TGTGCCAGCAGCCCGGACAGCGCCTCTGGAAACACCATATATTTT. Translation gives CASSPDSASGNTIYF.